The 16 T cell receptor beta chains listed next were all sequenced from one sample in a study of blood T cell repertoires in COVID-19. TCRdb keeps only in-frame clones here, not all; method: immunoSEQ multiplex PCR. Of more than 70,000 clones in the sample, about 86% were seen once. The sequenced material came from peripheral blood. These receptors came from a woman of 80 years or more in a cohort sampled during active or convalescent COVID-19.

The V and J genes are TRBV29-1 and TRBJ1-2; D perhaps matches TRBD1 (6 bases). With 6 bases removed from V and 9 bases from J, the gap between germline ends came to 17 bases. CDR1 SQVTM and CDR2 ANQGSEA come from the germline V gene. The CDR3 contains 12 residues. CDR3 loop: CSVARSGDRYTF. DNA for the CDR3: TGCAGCGTGGCCCGGTCAGGGGACCGCTACACCTTC.

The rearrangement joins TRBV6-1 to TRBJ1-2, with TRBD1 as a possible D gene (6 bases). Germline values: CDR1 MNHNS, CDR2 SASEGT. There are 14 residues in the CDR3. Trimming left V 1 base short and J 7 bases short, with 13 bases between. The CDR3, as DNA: TGTGCCAGCAGTGAAGTGGGGGGGCGTAGTGGCTACACCTTC. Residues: CASSEVGGRSGYTF.

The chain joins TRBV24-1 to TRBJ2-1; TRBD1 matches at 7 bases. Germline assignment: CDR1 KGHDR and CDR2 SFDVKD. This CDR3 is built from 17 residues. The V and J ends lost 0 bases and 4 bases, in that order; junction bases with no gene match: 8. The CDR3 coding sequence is TGTGCCACCAGTGATTTGAAGAGGGGGCGAGAATACAATGAGCAGTTCTTC. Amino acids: CATSDLKRGREYNEQFF.

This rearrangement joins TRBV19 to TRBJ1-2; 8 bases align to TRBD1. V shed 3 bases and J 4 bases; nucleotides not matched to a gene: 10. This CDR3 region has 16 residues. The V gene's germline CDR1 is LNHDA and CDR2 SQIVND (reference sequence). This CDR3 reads CASSITWTGSVYGYTF. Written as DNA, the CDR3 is TGTGCCAGTAGTATCACATGGACAGGGTCGGTCTATGGCTACACCTTC.

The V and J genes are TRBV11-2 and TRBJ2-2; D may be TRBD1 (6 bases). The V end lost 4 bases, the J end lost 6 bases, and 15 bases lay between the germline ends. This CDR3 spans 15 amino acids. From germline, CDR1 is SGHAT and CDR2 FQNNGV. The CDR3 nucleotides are TGTGCCAGCAGCTCCCGACAGGAGAGGGCCGGGGAGCTGTTTTTT. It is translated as CASSSRQERAGELFF.

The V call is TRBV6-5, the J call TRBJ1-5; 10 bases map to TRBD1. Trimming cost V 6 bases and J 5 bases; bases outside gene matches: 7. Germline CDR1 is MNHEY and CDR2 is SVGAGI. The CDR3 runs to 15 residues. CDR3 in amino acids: CASSPVDRGHQPQHF. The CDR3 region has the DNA TGTGCCAGCAGCCCCGTCGACAGGGGGCATCAGCCCCAGCATTTT.

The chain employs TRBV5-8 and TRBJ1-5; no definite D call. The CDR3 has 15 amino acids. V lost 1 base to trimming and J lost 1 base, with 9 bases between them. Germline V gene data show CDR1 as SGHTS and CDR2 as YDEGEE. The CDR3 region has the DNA TGTGCCAGCAGCTTGACAGTCATCAGCAATCAGCCCCAGCATTTT. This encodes CASSLTVISNQPQHF.

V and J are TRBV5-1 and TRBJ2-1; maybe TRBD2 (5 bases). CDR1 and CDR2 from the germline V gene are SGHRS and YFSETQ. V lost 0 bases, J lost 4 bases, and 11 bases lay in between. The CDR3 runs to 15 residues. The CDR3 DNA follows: TGCGCCAGCAGCTTGGGGGGAGCGGTGTACAATGAGCAGTTCTTC. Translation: CASSLGGAVYNEQFF.

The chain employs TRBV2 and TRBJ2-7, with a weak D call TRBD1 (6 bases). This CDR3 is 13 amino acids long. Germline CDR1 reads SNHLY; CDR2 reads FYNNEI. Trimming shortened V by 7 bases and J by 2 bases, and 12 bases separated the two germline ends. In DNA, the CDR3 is TGTGCCAGCAAGGGGGACCGAACCTACGAGCAGTACTTC. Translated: CASKGDRTYEQYF.

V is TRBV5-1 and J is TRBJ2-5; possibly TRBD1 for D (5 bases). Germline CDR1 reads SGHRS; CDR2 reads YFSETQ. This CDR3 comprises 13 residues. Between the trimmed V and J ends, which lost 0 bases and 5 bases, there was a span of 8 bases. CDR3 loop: CASSLDRPETQYF. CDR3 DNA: TGCGCCAGCAGCTTGGACAGGCCGGAGACCCAGTACTTC. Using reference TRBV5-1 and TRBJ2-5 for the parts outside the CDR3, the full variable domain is KAGVTQTPRYLIKTRGQQVTLSCSPISGHRSVSWYQQTPGQGLQFLFEYFSETQRNKGNFPGRFSGRQFSNSRSEMNVSTLELGDSALYLCASSLDRPETQYFGPGTRLLVL.

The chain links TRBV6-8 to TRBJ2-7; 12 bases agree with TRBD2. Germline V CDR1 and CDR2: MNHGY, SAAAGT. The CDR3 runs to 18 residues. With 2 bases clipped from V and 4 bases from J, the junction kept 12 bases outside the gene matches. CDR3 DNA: TGTGCCAGCAGTTACCCTAAACTATCCGGGACTAGCGGGTACGAGCAGTACTTC. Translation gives CASSYPKLSGTSGYEQYF.

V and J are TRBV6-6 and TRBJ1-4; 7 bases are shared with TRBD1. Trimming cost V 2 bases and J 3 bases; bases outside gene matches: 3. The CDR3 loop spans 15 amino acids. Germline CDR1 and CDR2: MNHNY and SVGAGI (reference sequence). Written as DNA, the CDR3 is TGTGCCAGCAGTTACCCCCAGGGGGCTAATGAAAAACTGTTTTTT. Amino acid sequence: CASSYPQGANEKLFF.

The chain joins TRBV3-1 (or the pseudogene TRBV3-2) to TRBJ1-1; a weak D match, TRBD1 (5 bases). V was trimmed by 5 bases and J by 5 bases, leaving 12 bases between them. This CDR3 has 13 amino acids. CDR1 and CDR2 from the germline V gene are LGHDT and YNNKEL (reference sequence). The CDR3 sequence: CASSSGYMTEAFF. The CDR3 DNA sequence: TGTGCCAGCAGCTCAGGGTACATGACTGAAGCTTTCTTT.

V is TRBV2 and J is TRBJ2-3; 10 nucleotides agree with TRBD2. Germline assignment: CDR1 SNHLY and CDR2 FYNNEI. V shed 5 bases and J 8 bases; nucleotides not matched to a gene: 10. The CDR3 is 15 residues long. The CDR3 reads CASSLGTSEVATQYF. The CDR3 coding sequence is TGTGCCAGCAGTCTCGGGACTAGCGAGGTCGCTACGCAGTATTTT.

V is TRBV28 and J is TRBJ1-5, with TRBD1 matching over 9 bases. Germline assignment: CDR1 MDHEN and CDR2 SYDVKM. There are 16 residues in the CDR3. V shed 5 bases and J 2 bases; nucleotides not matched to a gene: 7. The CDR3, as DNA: TGTGCCAGCAGTATTCCTACAGGGGGCGGCAATCAGCCCCAGCATTTT. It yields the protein CASSIPTGGGNQPQHF.

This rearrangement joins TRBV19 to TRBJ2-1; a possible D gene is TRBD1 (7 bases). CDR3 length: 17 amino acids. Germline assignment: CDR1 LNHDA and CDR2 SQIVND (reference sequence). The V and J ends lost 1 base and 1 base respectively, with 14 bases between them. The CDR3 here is CASSIVGRGTSYNEQFF. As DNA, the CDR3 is TGTGCCAGTAGTATAGTGGGCAGGGGGACTTCCTACAATGAGCAGTTCTTC.